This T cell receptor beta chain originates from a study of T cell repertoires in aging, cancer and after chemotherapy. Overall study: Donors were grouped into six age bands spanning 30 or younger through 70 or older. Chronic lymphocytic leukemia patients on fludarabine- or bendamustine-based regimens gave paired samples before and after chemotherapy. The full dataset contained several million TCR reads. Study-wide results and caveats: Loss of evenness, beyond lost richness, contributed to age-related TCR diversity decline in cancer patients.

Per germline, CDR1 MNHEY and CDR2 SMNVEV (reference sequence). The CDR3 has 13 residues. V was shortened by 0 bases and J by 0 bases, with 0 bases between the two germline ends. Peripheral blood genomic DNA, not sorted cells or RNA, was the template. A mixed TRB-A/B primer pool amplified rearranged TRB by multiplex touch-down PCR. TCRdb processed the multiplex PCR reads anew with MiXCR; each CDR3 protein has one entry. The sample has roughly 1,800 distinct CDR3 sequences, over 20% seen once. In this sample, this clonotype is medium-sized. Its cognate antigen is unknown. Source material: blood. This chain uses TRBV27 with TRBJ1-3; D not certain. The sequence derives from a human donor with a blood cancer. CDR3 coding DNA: TGTGCCAGCAGTTTATCCTCTGGAAACACCATATATTTT. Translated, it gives CASSLSSGNTIYF.